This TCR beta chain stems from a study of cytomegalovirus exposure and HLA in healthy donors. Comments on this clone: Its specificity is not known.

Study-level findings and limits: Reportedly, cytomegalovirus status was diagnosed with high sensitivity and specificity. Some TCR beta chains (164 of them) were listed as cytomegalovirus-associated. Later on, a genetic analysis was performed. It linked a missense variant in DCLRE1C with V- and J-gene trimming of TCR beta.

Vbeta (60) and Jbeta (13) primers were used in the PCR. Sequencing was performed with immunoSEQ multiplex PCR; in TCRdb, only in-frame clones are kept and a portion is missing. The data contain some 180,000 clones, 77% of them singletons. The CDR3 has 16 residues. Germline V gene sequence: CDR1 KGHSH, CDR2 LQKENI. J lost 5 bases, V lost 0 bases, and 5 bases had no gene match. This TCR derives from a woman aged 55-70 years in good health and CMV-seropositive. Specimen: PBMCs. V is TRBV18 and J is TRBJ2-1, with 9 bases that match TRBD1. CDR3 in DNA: TGTGCCAGCTCACCACCCCCGGGACAGGGACACAATGAGCAGTTCTTC. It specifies CASSPPPGQGHNEQFF.